The clone carrying this T cell receptor beta chain was observed a few times. Its antigen remains unknown. With 5 bases removed from V and 2 bases from J, the gap between germline ends came to 13 bases. Looked up from germline, CDR1 is MNHEY and CDR2 is SVGEGT. The CDR3 has 14 amino acids. This record comes from a study of response to subunit inactivated influenza vaccine. Findings and caveats of the study: It was suggested by the authors that few new T cells are recruited by each seasonal influenza vaccination.

Each CDR3 protein gets one entry after TCRdb re-called the RT-PCR reads with MiXCR. This sample has around 530,000 distinct CDR3 sequences; 12% occur once, and the top ten carry approximately 10%. The source was PBMCs from blood, collected on the day of vaccination. The receptor's source is a man between 45 and 60 years old who received an inactivated influenza vaccine. This chain links TRBV6-2 or TRBV6-3 with TRBJ2-7; D is undetermined. Here the CDR3 reads CASSRPGNTYEQYF. The CDR3 DNA is TGTGCCAGCAGTCGTCCGGGCAATACCTACGAGCAGTACTTC.